This T cell receptor beta chain originates from a study of neurological immune-mediated disorders. General observations from the study: Multiple sclerosis patients had less TCR clonal expansion than even healthy controls, unlike HTLV-1-associated myelopathy.

In its sample, this clonotype was seen many times. Its antigen is unknown. Looked up from germline, CDR1 is DFQATT and CDR2 is SNEGSKA (reference sequence). The CDR3 covers 13 residues. Trimming took off 4 bases at V and 2 bases at J, with 9 bases between the two ends. 5'RACE with 10-nucleotide random UMIs produced the cDNA. MiXCR, applied by TCRdb to the 5' RACE reads, yields one record per CDR3 protein. The sample has approximately 30,000 distinct CDR3 sequences, 5.5% to 7% seen once. The sequence was obtained from a woman aged 45-60 years in good health. V is TRBV20-1 and J is TRBJ2-4; the D is unclear. Sequencing was performed on CD4+ T cells from blood. CDR3 nucleotide sequence: TGCAGTGCTACGGCTAGTACCAAAAACATTCAGTACTTC. It codes for CSATASTKNIQYF.